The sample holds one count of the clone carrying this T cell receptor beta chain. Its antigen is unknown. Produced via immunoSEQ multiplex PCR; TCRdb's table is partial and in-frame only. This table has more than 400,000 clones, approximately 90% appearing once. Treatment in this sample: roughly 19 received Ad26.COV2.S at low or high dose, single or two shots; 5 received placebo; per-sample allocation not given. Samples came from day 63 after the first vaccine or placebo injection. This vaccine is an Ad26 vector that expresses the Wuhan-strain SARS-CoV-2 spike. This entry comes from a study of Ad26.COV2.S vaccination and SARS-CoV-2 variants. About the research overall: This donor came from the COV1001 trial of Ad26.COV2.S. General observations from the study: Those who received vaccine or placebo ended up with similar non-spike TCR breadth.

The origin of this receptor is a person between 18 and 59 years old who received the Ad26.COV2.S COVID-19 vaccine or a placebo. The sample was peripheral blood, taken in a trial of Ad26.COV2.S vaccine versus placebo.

The CDR3 DNA follows: TGTGCCAGCAGTTACTCTTATACCAGTCCAGAGACCCAGTACTTC. Its protein is CASSYSYTSPETQYF. This chain connects TRBV6-6 to TRBJ2-5; D is ambiguous. This CDR3 has 15 amino acids. Deletions cut 0 bases from V and 4 bases from J, with 12 bases between. Germline V gives CDR1 MNHNY, CDR2 SVGAGI (reference sequence).